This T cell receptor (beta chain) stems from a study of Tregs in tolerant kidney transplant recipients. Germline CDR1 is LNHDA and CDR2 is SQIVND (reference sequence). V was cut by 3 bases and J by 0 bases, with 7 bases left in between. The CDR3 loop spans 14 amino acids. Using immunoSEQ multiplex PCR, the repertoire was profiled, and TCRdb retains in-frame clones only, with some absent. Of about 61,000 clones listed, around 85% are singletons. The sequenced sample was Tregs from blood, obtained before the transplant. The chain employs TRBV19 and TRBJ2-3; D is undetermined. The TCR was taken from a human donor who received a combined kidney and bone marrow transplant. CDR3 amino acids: CASSMARSTDTQYF. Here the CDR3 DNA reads TGTGCCAGTAGTATGGCCAGGAGCACAGATACGCAGTATTTT.